These T cell receptor beta chains were read from a single sample in a study of blood T cell repertoires in COVID-19. TCRdb keeps only in-frame clones here, not all; method: immunoSEQ multiplex PCR. Of about 120,000 clones in the sample, about 75% were seen once. Sequencing used peripheral blood. The receptor set was obtained from a woman at least 80 years old with active or convalescent COVID-19. The CDR3 runs from the conserved cysteine through the conserved F or W. Each record gives: D gene, J gene, clone size, V gene, CDR3 protein, CDR3 DNA. A D gene is named only where the DNA matches it firmly. Rows may omit the clone size; those that give it use once, few, many or a size class.

TRBD1,TRBJ1-5,.,TRBV11-1,CASSRDRGHGQPQHF,TGTGCCAGCAGCAGGGACAGGGGGCACGGGCAGCCCCAGCATTTT
TRBD2,TRBJ2-1,.,TRBV3-1/TRBV3-2,CASSPPVAGGNNEQFF,TGTGCCAGCAGCCCCCCGGTAGCGGGTGGGAACAATGAGCAGTTCTTC
TRBD1,TRBJ2-7,.,TRBV5-1,CASSVRDRGIYEQYF,TGCGCCAGCAGCGTGCGGGACAGGGGTATCTACGAGCAGTACTTC
TRBD1,TRBJ2-1,.,TRBV7-9,CASSSLTGVNEQFF,TGTGCCAGCAGCTCCCTAACAGGGGTCAATGAGCAGTTCTTC
TRBD1,TRBJ2-1,.,TRBV2,CASSVDRGSYNEQFF,TGTGCCAGCAGTGTGGACAGGGGGTCCTACAATGAGCAGTTCTTC
.,TRBJ1-1,.,TRBV7-2,CASSIDPQGTEAFF,TGTGCCAGCAGCATAGACCCACAGGGAACTGAAGCTTTCTTT
TRBD2,TRBJ2-3,.,TRBV9,CASSVLAGRTDTQYF,TGTGCCAGCAGCGTCCTAGCGGGACGCACAGATACGCAGTATTTT
TRBD2,TRBJ2-1,.,TRBV30,CAWSVRGTSASSYNEQFF,TGTGCCTGGAGTGTACGAGGGACTAGCGCGAGCTCCTACAATGAGCAGTTCTTC
TRBD1,TRBJ2-6,.,TRBV7-2,CASSPQGASGANVLTF,TGTGCCAGCAGCCCTCAGGGGGCGTCTGGGGCCAACGTCCTGACTTTC
TRBD1,TRBJ1-4,.,TRBV7-8,CASSWDRQPGEKLFF,TGTGCCAGCAGTTGGGACAGACAGCCGGGTGAAAAACTGTTTTTT
.,TRBJ2-3,once,TRBV7-3,CASSLTGLSSTDTQYF,TGTGCCAGCAGCCTCACTGGGCTCTCTAGCACAGATACGCAGTATTTT
TRBD2,TRBJ2-5,.,TRBV5-1,CASSLALAGNQETQYF,TGCGCCAGCAGCTTGGCGCTAGCGGGGAACCAAGAGACCCAGTACTTC
TRBD2,TRBJ2-1,.,TRBV9,CASSVDGRADNEQFF,TGTGCCAGCAGCGTAGACGGGAGGGCCGACAATGAGCAGTTCTTC
.,TRBJ1-2,.,TRBV12-3/TRBV12-4,CASSSRGGGYTF,TGTGCCAGCTCGTCCCGGGGAGGTGGCTACACCTTC
.,TRBJ1-1,once,TRBV15,CATSRDRGTEAFF,TGTGCCACCAGCAGAGATAGGGGCACTGAAGCTTTCTTT
TRBD1,TRBJ2-3,.,TRBV4-3,CASSHAGTGLDTQYF,TGCGCCAGCAGCCATGCCGGGACAGGGTTAGATACGCAGTATTTT
.,TRBJ2-2,.,TRBV2,CASTRWATGELFF,TGTGCCAGCACAAGGTGGGCTACCGGGGAGCTGTTTTTT
.,TRBJ2-7,.,TRBV10-3,CAISEPSGSGTYEQYF,TGTGCCATCAGTGAGCCGAGCGGATCTGGAACCTACGAGCAGTACTTC
.,TRBJ2-1,.,TRBV15,CATSRGGSAYNEQFF,TGTGCCACCAGCAGAGGTGGGAGCGCGTACAATGAGCAGTTCTTC
.,TRBJ1-1,few,TRBV18,CASSPLQTRNTEAFF,TGTGCCAGCTCGCCCCTCCAGACTCGGAACACTGAAGCTTTCTTT
.,TRBJ2-2,once,TRBV7-3,CASSPLGATGELFF,TGTGCCAGCAGCCCCCTAGGGGCCACCGGGGAGCTGTTTTTT
TRBD1,TRBJ1-5,.,TRBV6-5,CASGTGNQPQHF,TGTGCCAGCGGGACAGGGAATCAGCCCCAGCATTTT
.,TRBJ1-4,.,TRBV2,CASTTRVGEKLFF,TGTGCCAGCACAACCAGGGTGGGTGAAAAACTGTTTTTT
TRBD2,TRBJ2-7,few,TRBV3-1/TRBV3-2,CASSQGLATYF,TGTGCCAGCAGCCAAGGACTAGCTACGTACTTC
.,TRBJ2-5,.,TRBV7-9,CASSPALATQYF,TGTGCCAGCAGCCCAGCGTTGGCGACCCAGTACTTC
TRBD2,TRBJ2-2,.,TRBV24-1,CAAGGAVNTGELFF,TGTGCCGCGGGAGGAGCGGTTAACACCGGGGAGCTGTTTTTT
.,TRBJ2-3,.,TRBV7-3,CASSLTGGSADTQYF,TGTGCCAGCAGCTTAACCGGCGGGTCGGCAGATACGCAGTATTTT
.,TRBJ2-7,.,TRBV10-3,CAISEFELLSPRSYEQYF,TGTGCCATCAGTGAGTTCGAACTCCTAAGTCCCCGCTCCTACGAGCAGTACTTC
.,TRBJ2-2,few,TRBV7-9,CASSLPGYASENTGELFF,TGTGCCAGCAGCTTACCAGGGTATGCTAGCGAGAACACCGGGGAGCTGTTTTTT
.,TRBJ1-1,many,TRBV5-1,CASSLFGGHTEAFF,TGCGCCAGCAGCTTGTTTGGGGGCCACACTGAAGCTTTCTTT
TRBD1,TRBJ2-7,.,TRBV2,CASRTGVKYF,TGTGCCAGCAGAACAGGGGTTAAGTACTTC
TRBD2,TRBJ2-3,few,TRBV20-1,CSASTSGKSTDTQYF,TGCAGTGCTAGTACTAGCGGAAAGAGCACAGATACGCAGTATTTT
TRBD1,TRBJ2-5,.,TRBV5-4,CASSIPTATGSGTQYF,TGTGCCAGCAGCATACCAACGGCGACAGGGTCCGGGACCCAGTACTTC
.,TRBJ2-7,.,TRBV12-3/TRBV12-4,CASRLGRFHEQYF,TGTGCCAGCAGACTAGGGAGGTTCCACGAGCAGTACTTC
TRBD2,TRBJ2-1,.,TRBV6-5,CASSYASGPYNEQFF,TGTGCCAGCAGTTACGCTAGCGGCCCCTACAATGAGCAGTTCTTC
.,TRBJ2-5,.,TRBV7-9,CASSRRQVQETQYF,TGTGCCAGCAGCCGCAGACAGGTACAAGAGACCCAGTACTTC
.,TRBJ1-1,.,TRBV7-6,CASSSQGLFYPEAFF,TGTGCCAGCAGCTCTCAGGGACTGTTTTACCCTGAAGCTTTCTTT
.,TRBJ1-2,.,TRBV6-5,CASSYGGVVGYGYTF,TGTGCCAGCAGTTATGGGGGGGTAGTTGGCTATGGCTACACCTTC
TRBD2,TRBJ2-3,.,TRBV9,CASSLGEGTSGRAADTQYF,TGTGCCAGCAGCCTTGGCGAAGGCACTAGCGGGAGGGCCGCAGATACGCAGTATTTT
.,TRBJ2-7,few,TRBV2,CASSEQGSFYEQYF,TGTGCCAGCAGTGAACAGGGATCCTTCTACGAGCAGTACTTC
.,TRBJ1-2,once,TRBV28,CASSFGEEGINYGYTF,TGTGCCAGCAGTTTCGGCGAGGAGGGGATTAACTATGGCTACACCTTC
.,TRBJ1-3,few,TRBV5-1,CASSYTGSSGNTIYF,TGCGCCAGCAGTTATACAGGGAGCTCTGGAAACACCATATATTTT
TRBD1,TRBJ2-1,few,TRBV19,CASSITRGQGKDNEQFF,TGTGCCAGTAGTATAACCCGAGGACAGGGTAAGGACAATGAGCAGTTCTTC
.,TRBJ2-7,.,TRBV4-2,CASSQEREGFYEQYF,TGTGCCAGCAGCCAAGAGCGGGAAGGATTCTACGAGCAGTACTTC
.,TRBJ1-1,.,TRBV4-1,CASSQPQGPNTEAFF,TGCGCCAGCAGCCAACCGCAGGGGCCGAACACTGAAGCTTTCTTT
.,TRBJ2-1,few,TRBV6-6,CASSYNYNEQFF,TGTGCCAGCAGTTATAACTACAATGAGCAGTTCTTC
.,TRBJ2-1,.,TRBV9,CASSTSADSYNEQFF,TGTGCCAGCAGCACTTCAGCGGACTCCTACAATGAGCAGTTCTTC
.,TRBJ1-2,.,TRBV7-9,CASSSTPAGWNYGYTF,TGTGCCAGCAGCTCCACCCCCGCGGGTTGGAACTATGGCTACACCTTC
.,TRBJ1-3,few,TRBV3-1/TRBV3-2,CASSQREQFSGNTIYF,TGTGCCAGCAGCCAACGGGAGCAATTTTCTGGAAACACCATATATTTT
TRBD2,TRBJ2-7,few,TRBV6-5,CASTLREGAEQYF,TGTGCCAGCACGTTGCGGGAGGGAGCCGAGCAGTACTTC
.,TRBJ1-3,.,TRBV18,CASSPSLDRSFGNTIYF,TGTGCCAGCTCACCCAGCCTTGACAGGTCCTTCGGGAACACCATATATTTT
.,TRBJ2-3,.,TRBV9,CASSVGGGYTDTQYF,TGTGCCAGCAGCGTAGGGGGCGGATACACAGATACGCAGTATTTT
TRBD2,TRBJ2-1,.,TRBV11-2,CASSLGLGLAYNEQFF,TGTGCCAGCAGCTTAGGACTGGGACTAGCGTACAATGAGCAGTTCTTC
.,TRBJ1-5,.,TRBV2,CASSELRGDQPQHF,TGTGCCAGCAGTGAACTCAGGGGCGATCAGCCCCAGCATTTT
.,TRBJ1-4,.,TRBV2,CASCQAHGGEKLFF,TGTGCCAGCTGCCAGGCGCACGGGGGGGAAAAACTGTTTTTT
TRBD2,TRBJ2-2,once,TRBV11-2,CASSSRLAGSGTGELFF,TGTGCCAGCAGCTCCCGACTAGCGGGAAGTGGCACCGGGGAGCTGTTTTTT
TRBD2,TRBJ2-7,few,TRBV30,CAWSVTPGGYEQYF,TGTGCCTGGAGTGTAACCCCGGGAGGGTACGAGCAGTACTTC
TRBD2,TRBJ2-7,few,TRBV9,CASSTGGTSDYEQYF,TGTGCCAGCAGCACTGGCGGGACTAGCGACTACGAGCAGTACTTC